A selection of T cell receptor beta chains follows, all from one sample in a study of T-cell memory formation after mild COVID-19. TCRdb re-called the 5' RACE reads through MiXCR, storing one row per CDR3 protein. Of over 350,000 distinct CDR3 sequences in the sample, about 24% are singletons; the top ten hold about 8.7%. The sample taken for sequencing was PBMCs or a T cell subset sorted from them (not recorded which). The receptors were sampled from an adult woman who had mild COVID-19 (a few samples of this study predate the infection). Cell type and time point are not known. The CDR3 runs from the conserved cysteine through the conserved F or W. D genes are given only for firm matches. Some rows mark clone size as missing; the rest say once, few, many or name a class of expanded clone.

d_call j_call clone_size v_call cdr3_nt cdr3_aa
TRBD1 TRBJ2-7 few TRBV5-5 TGTGCCAGCAGCTCTGACAGGGGGCGGACCTACGAGCAGTACTTC CASSSDRGRTYEQYF
- TRBJ2-7 - TRBV27 TGTGCCACAGGTCCGGGCTCGGCCTACGAGCAGTACTTC CATGPGSAYEQYF
TRBD2 TRBJ2-1 - TRBV20-1 TGCAGTGCTAGAGCCCGGGGGCCTAGCGGGGGGGATGAGCAGTTCTTC CSARARGPSGGDEQFF
- TRBJ2-3 few TRBV24-1 TGTGCCACCAGTGTTGCAGATACGCAGTATTTT CATSVADTQYF
TRBD2 TRBJ2-5 - TRBV5-1 TGCGCCAGCCGCGGGGGAGAGCAAGAGACCCAGTACTTC CASRGGEQETQYF
- TRBJ1-2 - TRBV2 TGTGCCAGCAGTGAGTCGGCACTAGCTAACTATGGCTACACCTTC CASSESALANYGYTF
- TRBJ2-1 - TRBV20-1 TGCAGTGCTCAGGACGGATACAATGAGCAGTTCTTC CSAQDGYNEQFF
- TRBJ2-3 - TRBV24-1 TGTGCCACCAGTGAACAGTACCCCAGCACAGATACGCAGTATTTT CATSEQYPSTDTQYF
- TRBJ2-2 few TRBV5-1 TGCGCCAGCAGCCCGAAACAGGGAGCCACCGGGGAGCTGTTTTTT CASSPKQGATGELFF
- TRBJ1-2 few TRBV3-1 TGTGCCAGCAGCCTCGGACAGTCTAACTATGGCTACACCTTC CASSLGQSNYGYTF
TRBD1 TRBJ2-7 - TRBV5-1 TGCGCCAGCAGCTTACTTGGACAGGGCAATAACGAGCAGTACTTC CASSLLGQGNNEQYF
TRBD1 TRBJ1-5 many TRBV27 TGTGCCAGCAGTTTATCCCGACAGGGAAGGCAGCCCCAGCATTTT CASSLSRQGRQPQHF
- TRBJ1-4 few TRBV20-1 TGCAGTGCTAGAGATTGGGCAGATTCCGGCAAACTGTTTTTT CSARDWADSGKLFF
- TRBJ2-3 - TRBV4-1 TGCGCCAGCAGCCCGGCTCCCACAGATACGCAGTATTTT CASSPAPTDTQYF
- TRBJ2-3 - TRBV12-3/TRBV12-4 TGTGCCAGCAGTTTTGGTCCGCCGTACCAGCGAGATACGCAGTATTTT CASSFGPPYQRDTQYF
TRBD1 TRBJ1-2 - TRBV10-3 TGTGCCATCAGTGAGGTTGGACAGGTCTATGGCTACACCTTC CAISEVGQVYGYTF
- TRBJ1-2 - TRBV29-1 TGCAGCGTTGTTAGGTCCGACTATGGCTACACCTTC CSVVRSDYGYTF
TRBD2 TRBJ2-1 few TRBV30 TGTGCCTGGAGTCGGACTAGCGGGAGTAATGAGCAGTTCTTC CAWSRTSGSNEQFF
TRBD1 TRBJ2-6 - TRBV7-9 TGTGCCAGCAGCTTAGCGAGGACAGGGCCCTTAACCGGTTATGGGGCCAACGTCCTGACTTTC CASSLARTGPLTGYGANVLTF
- TRBJ2-7 - TRBV7-6 TGTGCCAGCAGCTTAGCGGATAAGGGCCCCCGCGAGCAGTACTTC CASSLADKGPREQYF
TRBD2 TRBJ2-5 - TRBV20-1 TGCAGTGCCACTACCCGGGAGGGAGAGACCCAGTACTTC CSATTREGETQYF
TRBD2 TRBJ2-1 - TRBV5-1 TGCGCCACCCGTCCGGGAACCCTAGCGGGAGGTCTGTACAATGAGCAGTTCTTC CATRPGTLAGGLYNEQFF
- TRBJ2-7 few TRBV12-3/TRBV12-4 TGTGCCAGCAGTTTAAGTTTCGGAGGGCTCGAGCAGTACTTC CASSLSFGGLEQYF
TRBD1 TRBJ2-2 few TRBV5-1 TGCGCCAGCACCGCCCGGATAGGACAGGGGGCCTCCGGGGAGCTGTTTTTT CASTARIGQGASGELFF
- TRBJ1-2 few TRBV20-1 TGCAGTGCTCAACGGCGGGCGATCGGCTACACCTTC CSAQRRAIGYTF